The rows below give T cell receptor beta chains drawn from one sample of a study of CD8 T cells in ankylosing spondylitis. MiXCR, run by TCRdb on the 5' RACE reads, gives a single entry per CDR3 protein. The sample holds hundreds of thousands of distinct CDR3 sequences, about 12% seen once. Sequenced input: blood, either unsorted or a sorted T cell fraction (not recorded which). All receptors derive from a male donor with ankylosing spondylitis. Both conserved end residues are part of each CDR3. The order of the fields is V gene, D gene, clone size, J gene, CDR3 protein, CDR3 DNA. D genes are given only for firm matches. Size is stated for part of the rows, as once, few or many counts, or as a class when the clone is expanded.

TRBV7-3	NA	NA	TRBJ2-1	CASSPKVGGVPYNEQFF	TGTGCCAGCAGCCCCAAAGTAGGGGGGGTCCCCTACAATGAGCAGTTCTTC
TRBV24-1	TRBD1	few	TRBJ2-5	CATSDLGQGGRETQYF	TGTGCCACCAGTGATCTTGGACAGGGGGGGCGGGAGACCCAGTACTTC
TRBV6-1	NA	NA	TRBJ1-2	CASGERPNYGYTF	TGTGCCAGCGGGGAGCGACCTAACTATGGCTACACCTTC
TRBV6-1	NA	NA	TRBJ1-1	CASSFLTGEQGAFF	TGTGCCAGCAGCTTTCTAACTGGAGAACAAGGGGCTTTCTTT
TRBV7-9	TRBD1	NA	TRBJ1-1	CASTNTGGLEAFF	TGTGCCAGCACCAATACAGGGGGCCTTGAAGCTTTCTTT
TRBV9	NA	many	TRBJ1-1	CASSATLQGGETEAFF	TGTGCCAGCAGCGCTACCCTCCAGGGAGGTGAAACTGAAGCTTTCTTT
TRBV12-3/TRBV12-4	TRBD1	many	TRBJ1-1	CASNNRGSTEAFF	TGTGCCAGCAATAACAGGGGGAGCACTGAAGCTTTCTTT
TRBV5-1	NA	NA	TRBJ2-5	CASSLAGRAETQYF	TGCGCCAGCAGCTTGGCCGGCAGGGCAGAGACCCAGTACTTC
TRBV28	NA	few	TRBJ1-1	CASSLSDRAEAFF	TGTGCCAGCAGTTTATCGGACCGGGCTGAAGCTTTCTTT
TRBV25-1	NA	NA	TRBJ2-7	CASSEWLGAGIYEQYF	TGTGCCAGCAGTGAATGGCTCGGCGCAGGGATCTACGAGCAGTACTTC
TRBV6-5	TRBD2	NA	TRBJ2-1	CASSYDGGWDNEQFF	TGTGCCAGCAGTTACGACGGGGGGTGGGACAATGAGCAGTTCTTC
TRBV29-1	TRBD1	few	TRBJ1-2	CSVRTGLANYGYTF	TGCAGCGTGAGGACAGGCCTAGCTAACTATGGCTACACCTTC